Listed below are T cell receptor beta chains from one sample, sequenced in a study of control samples from healthy donors and cancer patients. Only in-frame clones appear in the TCRdb table, and some are missing; sequencing was by immunoSEQ multiplex PCR. The sample has around 150,000 clones, nearly 96% seen once. The specimen was blood. These receptors were obtained from a woman under 40 in good health. Both conserved end residues are part of each CDR3. Fields, in order: J gene, D gene, V gene, clone size, CDR3 protein, CDR3 DNA. The D gene is left open where the match is weak. Only part of the rows carry a size: once, few, many, or a class if the clone is expanded.

>TRBJ1-2|NA|TRBV6-5|NA
CASSRKQGYGYTF
TGTGCCAGCAGTCGGAAACAGGGATATGGCTACACCTTC
>TRBJ1-1|NA|TRBV5-1|NA
CASSLAQGLNTEAFF
TGCGCCAGCAGCTTGGCCCAGGGGTTGAACACTGAAGCTTTCTTT
>TRBJ2-7|NA|TRBV4-2|NA
CASSQPLSYEQYF
TGTGCCAGCAGCCAACCACTTTCCTACGAGCAGTACTTC
>TRBJ2-1|NA|TRBV3-1/TRBV3-2|NA
CASSQLALHNEQFF
TGTGCCAGCAGCCAACTAGCACTACACAATGAGCAGTTCTTC
>TRBJ1-1|TRBD1|TRBV6-5|NA
CASSSKGGGYTEAFF
TGTGCCAGCAGTTCAAAGGGAGGGGGCTACACTGAAGCTTTCTTT
>TRBJ1-1|TRBD1|TRBV10-3|NA
CAISEPDRGNTEAFF
TGTGCCATCAGTGAGCCCGACAGGGGGAACACTGAAGCTTTCTTT
>TRBJ2-7|NA|TRBV27|NA
CASSPVGAGYEQYF
TGTGCCAGCAGTCCGGTGGGGGCAGGCTACGAGCAGTACTTC
>TRBJ1-5|NA|TRBV30|NA
CAWSGTLIQPQHF
TGTGCCTGGAGCGGGACGTTGATCCAGCCCCAGCATTTT
>TRBJ1-5|NA|TRBV24-1|NA
CATSGGYNQPQHF
TGTGCCACCAGTGGAGGGTACAATCAGCCCCAGCATTTT
>TRBJ1-6|TRBD1|TRBV9|once
CASSEQGAHLGSPLHF
TGTGCCAGCAGCGAGCAGGGGGCGCATCTAGGATCACCCCTCCACTTT
>TRBJ2-7|NA|TRBV6-5|once
CASSHMGREAEQYF
TGTGCCAGCAGCCATATGGGTAGGGAAGCCGAGCAGTACTTC
>TRBJ1-6|NA|TRBV19|NA
CASSITGINSPLHF
TGTGCCAGTAGTATTACAGGGATTAATTCACCCCTCCACTTT
>TRBJ2-7|TRBD1|TRBV3-1/TRBV3-2|NA
CASSPSGQGYEQYF
TGTGCCAGCAGCCCGTCGGGACAGGGGTACGAGCAGTACTTC
>TRBJ2-3|NA|TRBV12-3/TRBV12-4|NA
CASSPADTQYF
TGTGCCAGCAGCCCGGCAGATACGCAGTATTTT
>TRBJ2-1|NA|TRBV18|NA
CASSPGGSSYNEQFF
TGTGCCAGCTCACCGGGCGGCAGCTCCTACAATGAGCAGTTCTTC
>TRBJ1-6|NA|TRBV25-1|NA
CASSEFRSERSPLHF
TGTGCCAGCAGTGAATTTAGGTCAGAACGGTCACCCCTCCACTTT
>TRBJ1-3|NA|TRBV4-1|once
CASSQGQEEGNTIYF
TGCGCCAGCAGCCAAGGGCAGGAGGAAGGAAACACCATATATTTT
>TRBJ2-7|TRBD1|TRBV11-3|once
CASSSRDRAYEQYF
TGTGCCAGCAGCTCCCGGGACAGGGCTTACGAGCAGTACTTC
>TRBJ2-1|NA|TRBV18|NA
CASSLGADYSYNEQFF
TGTGCCAGCTCTCTCGGGGCAGACTACTCCTACAATGAGCAGTTCTTC
>TRBJ2-1|NA|TRBV5-5|NA
CASSRHFGGQNEQFF
TGTGCCAGCAGCCGGCACTTTGGGGGGCAAAATGAGCAGTTCTTC
>TRBJ1-3|NA|TRBV7-9|NA
CASSLVGNTIYF
TGTGCCAGCAGCTTAGTTGGAAACACCATATATTTT
>TRBJ2-1|NA|TRBV19|NA
CASSYSETNEQFF
TGTGCCAGTAGTTATTCCGAAACCAATGAGCAGTTCTTC
>TRBJ1-5|NA|TRBV6-6|NA
CASSLTGSGQPQHF
TGTGCCAGCAGCCTTACAGGGAGCGGTCAGCCCCAGCATTTT
>TRBJ1-4|TRBD1|TRBV11-2|NA
CASGTKTGGGEKLFF
TGTGCCAGCGGAACAAAGACAGGGGGCGGTGAAAAACTGTTTTTT
>TRBJ2-3|NA|TRBV7-2|NA
CASSSPLADTQYF
TGTGCCAGCAGCTCTCCGCTGGCAGATACGCAGTATTTT
>TRBJ1-2|NA|TRBV28|NA
CASSLYAGAEDYGYTF
TGTGCCAGCAGTTTATACGCAGGGGCAGAAGACTATGGCTACACCTTC
>TRBJ2-3|TRBD2|TRBV5-1|NA
CASHGGGNTDTQYF
TGCGCCAGTCACGGCGGGGGGAACACAGATACGCAGTATTTT